This T cell receptor beta chain was recovered during a study of cytomegalovirus exposure and HLA in healthy donors. Note on this clone: Its specificity is not known.

The V and J ends lost 3 bases and 4 bases, in that order; junction bases with no gene match: 8. This CDR3 is 15 amino acids long. Germline CDR1 and CDR2: SGHDT and YYEEEE. This PCR relied on a set of 60 Vbeta primers and 13 Jbeta primers. Here immunoSEQ multiplex PCR was the method, and the copy in TCRdb shows in-frame clones only, minus some. The data hold a few hundred thousand clones, with approximately 80% observed a single time. Study outcomes and limitations: With later analysis, a missense DCLRE1C variant became linked to TCR beta V- and J-gene trimming. Three chains linked to CMV were shown in vitro to be specific for CMV antigens.

This sequence was found in a girl aged 2-15 years in good health and CMV-seronegative. Specimen: PBMCs. The genes are TRBV5-6 and TRBJ1-2; 8 positions agree with TRBD1. The CDR3 DNA follows: TGTGCCAGCAGCTCAGACAGAGGACAGGGCTATGGCTACACCTTC. The encoded protein is CASSSDRGQGYGYTF.